This T cell receptor beta chain was found in a study of regulatory T cells in long-lasting Graves disease. Time point in this sample: newly diagnosed GD, antithyroid drugs for less than 3 months. RNA extracted from PBMCs served as the sequencing template. This clonotype was seen at least ten times. There are 16 residues in the CDR3. Per the germline V gene, CDR1 is MNHEY and CDR2 is SMNVEV (reference sequence). V trimming: 6 bases; J trimming: 5 bases; junction bases outside the gene matches: 12. TCR beta libraries were built with iRepertoire HTBI primers and Arm-PCR of CDR3 regions. One entry per CDR3 protein results from TCRdb running MiXCR on the multiplex PCR reads. The data show 450,000 to 600,000 distinct CDR3 sequences, roughly 14% seen once. The same sample was also used in a study of T cells in Graves' hyperthyroidism and ophthalmopathy.

The sequence came from a man aged 25-45 years with Graves disease. The J gene is TRBJ2-1, the V gene TRBV27; 8 bases align to TRBD2. Sequenced material: peripheral blood mononuclear cells (PBMCs), taken at new diagnosis, from a patient treated with antithyroid drugs. CDR3 residues: CASRPQAGARNNEQFF. CDR3 bases: TGTGCCAGCAGACCCCAAGCGGGAGCCAGAAACAATGAGCAGTTCTTC.